This entry lists 21 T cell receptor beta chains sequenced from one sample in a study of blood T cell repertoires in COVID-19. Produced via immunoSEQ multiplex PCR; TCRdb's table is partial and in-frame only. The profile shows 59,000 or so clones, 80% of them singletons. Material: peripheral blood. The receptors shown here come from a man aged 55-75 years with acute or convalescent COVID-19.

The rearrangement uses TRBV12-3 or TRBV12-4 and TRBJ1-5; D gene ambiguous. The CDR3 is 12 amino acids. Trimming cost V 5 bases and J 7 bases, with 9 bases left between them. The CDR3 DNA follows: TGTGCCAGCAGTCCGGTACCCCAGCCCCAGCATTTT. Its translation: CASSPVPQPQHF.

CDR3 in amino acids: CASRHRDTTYEQYF. CDR3 in DNA: TGTGCCAGCAGGCACCGGGACACCACCTACGAGCAGTACTTC. The rearrangement links TRBV6-5 to TRBJ2-7, with D possibly matching TRBD1 (6 bases). The CDR3 sequence is 14 residues long. Germline CDR1 reads MNHEY; CDR2 reads SVGAGI. V lost 6 bases to trimming and J lost 2 bases, with 14 bases between them.

This clone showed up just a few times. This chain uses TRBV13 with TRBJ2-7, with 10 positions matching TRBD1. The germline CDR1 and CDR2 sequences are PRHDT and FYEKMQ (reference sequence). This CDR3 has 15 amino acids. The V segment lost 4 bases and the J segment 3 bases; nucleotides outside the gene matches: 6. CDR3 sequence (DNA): TGTGCCAGCAGCTGGACAGGACAGGGGGTCTACGAGCAGTACTTC. Encoded protein: CASSWTGQGVYEQYF.

In this sample, this clone turned up once. V and J are TRBV19 and TRBJ1-1; no definite D call. The CDR3 totals 15 residues. CDR1 and CDR2 from the germline V gene are LNHDA and SQIVND (reference sequence). The V and J ends lost 5 bases and 4 bases respectively, with 17 bases between them. The chain's CDR3 is CASSVAFRGGTEAFF. The CDR3 DNA sequence: TGTGCCAGTAGTGTGGCTTTCCGGGGAGGCACTGAAGCTTTCTTT.

This clone came up a few times. This chain joins TRBV30 and TRBJ2-1, with 7 bases lining up with TRBD1. Germline CDR1 is GTSNPN and CDR2 is SVGIG (reference sequence). J lost 0 bases, V lost 2 bases, and 1 base had no gene match. The CDR3 loop spans 14 amino acids. The CDR3 loop is CAWSPGGSYNEQFF. CDR3 nucleotide sequence: TGTGCCTGGAGTCCAGGGGGCTCCTACAATGAGCAGTTCTTC. The complete variable domain, with remaining parts taken from reference TRBV30 and TRBJ2-1, reads SQTIHQWPATLVQPVGSPLSLECTVEGTSNPNLYWYRQAAGRGLQLLFYSVGIGQISSEVPQNLSASRPQDRQFILSSKKLLLSDSGFYLCAWSPGGSYNEQFFGPGTRLTVL.

This clone was detected only a few times. The chain employs TRBV5-6 and TRBJ1-2, with D tentatively TRBD1 (6 bases). Between the trimmed V and J ends, which lost 0 bases and 6 bases, there was a span of 15 bases. The CDR3 totals 15 residues. The germline V gene has CDR1 SGHDT and CDR2 YYEEEE. Here the CDR3 DNA reads TGTGCCAGCAGCTTGGTGGCAGGGAAGGGGGATGGCTACACCTTC. This gives the protein CASSLVAGKGDGYTF.

This chain connects TRBV7-8 to TRBJ2-5; D gene ambiguous. Germline CDR1 and CDR2: SGHVS and FQNEAQ. The CDR3 length is 13 residues. V lost 2 bases to trimming and J lost 3 bases, with 7 bases between them. The CDR3 DNA reads TGTGCCAGCAGCTTAACTCAAAAAGAGACCCAGTACTTC. This encodes CASSLTQKETQYF.

The CDR3 DNA sequence: TGTGCCAGCAGCCGGTTCGCTAGCGGGGTAATGACAGATACGCAGTATTTT. It encodes CASSRFASGVMTDTQYF. The genes are TRBV7-2 and TRBJ2-3, with TRBD2 identical over 9 bases. The CDR3 length is 17 residues. Trimming removed 5 bases from V and 3 bases from J; junction bases left unmatched: 12. Germline V CDR1 and CDR2: SGHTA, FQGNSA.

V usage is TRBV6-6 and J usage is TRBJ2-1, with 11 bases fitting TRBD2. Trimming took 7 bases from V and 7 from J; bases not matched to a gene: 6. In germline, CDR1 is MNHNY, CDR2 SVGAGI (reference sequence). This CDR3 spans 14 amino acids. The CDR3 protein is CASTLAGGRNEQFF. For the CDR3, the DNA is TGTGCCAGCACTCTAGCGGGGGGAAGGAATGAGCAGTTCTTC.

The chain has TRBV21-1 and TRBJ2-7; the table's D call, TRBD1, was not checked against the DNA. TRBV21-1 is described as a pseudogene. CDR3 length: 14 residues. CDR3 bases: TGTGCCAGCAGCAAAGTGAACAGAAACTACGAGCAGTACTTC. Residues: CASSKVNRNYEQYF.

Note on this clone: Different DNA sequences within this sample yield the same CDR3. The J gene is TRBJ1-4, the V gene TRBV18; tentative D call: TRBD1 (6 bases). CDR1 KGHSH and CDR2 LQKENI come from the germline V gene. The CDR3 contains 14 residues. Trimming took off 3 bases at V and 5 bases at J, with 10 bases between the two ends. The CDR3 is CASSPQGRNEKLFF. DNA of the CDR3: TGTGCCAGCTCACCTCAGGGGCGGAATGAAAAACTGTTTTTT.

As DNA, the CDR3 is TGTGCCAGCAGTTCAAGACTAGCGGGGGTCTACGAGCAGTACTTC. As protein: CASSSRLAGVYEQYF. The chain employs TRBV5-4 and TRBJ2-7, with 12 bases matching TRBD2. The V and J ends lost 5 bases and 3 bases, in that order; junction bases with no gene match: 6. CDR3 length equals 15 residues. The germline gives CDR1 SGHNT, CDR2 YYREEE (reference sequence).

The rearrangement joins TRBV7-9 to TRBJ2-1; D is perhaps TRBD1 (6 bases). Germline CDR1 reads SEHNR; CDR2 reads FQNEAQ (reference sequence). Deletions cut 2 bases from V and 10 bases from J, with 12 bases between. This CDR3 contains 13 residues. This CDR3 reads CASSLQGSQEQFF. For the CDR3, the DNA is TGTGCCAGCAGCTTACAGGGGAGTCAGGAGCAGTTCTTC.

This clone was counted once. V and J are TRBV5-4 and TRBJ2-1; 8 bases line up with TRBD1. Germline loops: CDR1 SGHNT, CDR2 YYREEE (reference sequence). The CDR3 totals 15 residues. V lost 3 bases and J lost 6; bases outside the gene matches: 8. The CDR3 sequence is CASSYQTGVVNEQFF. As DNA, the CDR3 is TGTGCCAGCAGCTACCAGACAGGGGTAGTCAATGAGCAGTTCTTC.

The CDR3 is CASSEFGQGSTLNYGYTF. CDR3 nucleotides: TGTGCCAGCAGTGAATTTGGGCAAGGCTCCACCTTAAACTATGGCTACACCTTC. The rearrangement uses TRBV2 and TRBJ1-2; the D is unclear. This CDR3 has 18 residues. The V end was cut by 2 bases, the J end by 2 bases, with 21 bases between. Germline V gene data show CDR1 as SNHLY and CDR2 as FYNNEI.

As to this clone: An end of the junction does not agree with germline; a read error may underlie this. CDR3 sequence reads: CASSEGPGVDF. The DNA of the CDR3 is TGTGCCAGCAGTGAAGGGCCAGGGGTAGACTTC. This chain joins TRBV6-1 and TRBJ2-7; possibly TRBD1 for D (6 bases). From germline, CDR1 is MNHNS and CDR2 SASEGT. The CDR3 sequence is 11 residues long.

This clone was recorded only once. The chain links TRBV6-2 or TRBV6-3 to TRBJ2-3; 9 positions match TRBD2. J was trimmed by 2 bases and V by 0 bases; bases with no gene match: 9. The CDR3 sequence is 18 residues long. Per the germline V gene, CDR1 is MNHEY and CDR2 is SVGEGT. In nucleotides, the CDR3 is TGTGCCAGCAGTTACTCGACTAAAGCGGGGGGCAACACAGATACGCAGTATTTT. This sequence encodes CASSYSTKAGGNTDTQYF.

The V and J genes are TRBV7-6 and TRBJ2-7; TRBD1 matches at 9 bases. Germline V gives CDR1 SGHVS, CDR2 FNYEAQ. The CDR3 is 14 residues long. V lost 5 bases to trimming and J lost 5 bases; unmatched junction nucleotides: 7. The CDR3 bases are TGTGCCAGCAGCACAAGACAGGGGGGAAACGAGCAGTACTTC. Translated: CASSTRQGGNEQYF.

This clone has only a few counts. V usage is TRBV7-9 and J usage is TRBJ2-7, with TRBD2 identical over 12 bases. CDR1 and CDR2 from the germline V gene are SEHNR and FQNEAQ (reference sequence). With V trimmed by 3 bases and J by 4 bases, 4 bases remained unmatched. The CDR3 runs 15 residues. CDR3 loop: CASSFSGLAGYEQYF. CDR3 nucleotides: TGTGCCAGCAGCTTTAGCGGACTAGCGGGATACGAGCAGTACTTC.

J is TRBJ2-5 and V is TRBV6-5, with 9 bases identical to TRBD1. Losses at the gene ends were 2 bases for V and 5 bases for J; bases not matched to a gene: 6. Germline V gene sequence: CDR1 MNHEY, CDR2 SVGAGI. This CDR3 comprises 15 residues. CDR3 nucleotides: TGTGCCAGCAGTTACAGGGGGACAGGGCTTGAGACCCAGTACTTC. The encoded protein is CASSYRGTGLETQYF.

The V call is TRBV21-1, the J call TRBJ1-1; the D segment call TRBD1 is taken from the table without a DNA check. TRBV21-1 corresponds to a pseudogene. This CDR3 contains 14 residues. The CDR3 coding sequence is TGTGCCAGCAGCAAGTTACAGGGGGCGCCTGAAGCTTTCTTT. It yields the protein CASSKLQGAPEAFF.